These T cell receptor beta chains were read from a single sample in a study of OX40 agonist ivuxolimab in advanced cancers. Sequencing was performed with immunoSEQ multiplex PCR; in TCRdb, only in-frame clones are kept and a portion is missing. The top ten hold around 4.8% of the sample, which has about 80,000 clones, around nine tenths seen once. Sequences were derived from CD4+ or CD8+ T cells sorted from blood, sampled in a trial of the OX40 agonist ivuxolimab. The receptor set was obtained from an adult with an advanced solid tumor such as melanoma, head and neck, liver or kidney cancer. Each CDR3 is given with its conserved first and last residue. The order of the fields is J gene, V gene, D gene, clone size, CDR3 protein, CDR3 DNA. D genes are given only for firm matches. A row's size may be missing; if present it is once, few, many or a size class.

J gene: TRBJ2-7
V gene: TRBV7-2
D gene: TRBD2
clone size: NA
CDR3 protein: CASSLRTSGSTYEQYF
CDR3 DNA: TGTGCCAGCAGCTTACGGACTAGCGGGAGTACCTACGAGCAGTACTTC

J gene: TRBJ2-1
V gene: TRBV6-4
D gene: NA
clone size: NA
CDR3 protein: CASSRSVGPAYNEQFF
CDR3 DNA: TGTGCCAGCAGTAGATCAGTGGGACCAGCCTACAATGAGCAGTTCTTC

J gene: TRBJ2-2
V gene: TRBV5-4
D gene: NA
clone size: NA
CDR3 protein: CASSLAGGLTGELFF
CDR3 DNA: TGTGCCAGCAGCTTGGCCGGGGGTCTCACCGGGGAGCTGTTTTTT

J gene: TRBJ2-7
V gene: TRBV6-6
D gene: NA
clone size: NA
CDR3 protein: CASTKGIRWGIHEQYF
CDR3 DNA: TGTGCCAGCACAAAAGGCATCCGTTGGGGTATCCACGAGCAGTACTTC

J gene: TRBJ2-7
V gene: TRBV28
D gene: TRBD1
clone size: NA
CDR3 protein: CASSSPGQGTYEQYF
CDR3 DNA: TGTGCCAGCAGTTCTCCGGGACAGGGGACCTACGAGCAGTACTTC

J gene: TRBJ2-3
V gene: TRBV4-2
D gene: NA
clone size: NA
CDR3 protein: CASSGKGPSTDTQYF
CDR3 DNA: TGTGCCAGCAGCGGCAAGGGGCCTAGCACAGATACGCAGTATTTT

J gene: TRBJ2-3
V gene: TRBV4-2
D gene: NA
clone size: NA
CDR3 protein: CASRPALRADTQYF
CDR3 DNA: TGTGCCAGCAGGCCAGCGTTGCGGGCAGATACGCAGTATTTT

J gene: TRBJ2-3
V gene: TRBV7-2
D gene: NA
clone size: NA
CDR3 protein: CASKQGTSGTDTQYF
CDR3 DNA: TGTGCCAGCAAACAGGGAACTAGCGGCACAGATACGCAGTATTTT

J gene: TRBJ1-5
V gene: TRBV28
D gene: TRBD1
clone size: NA
CDR3 protein: CASTPGDRGSNQPQHF
CDR3 DNA: TGTGCCAGCACCCCTGGAGACAGGGGGAGCAATCAGCCCCAGCATTTT

J gene: TRBJ2-2
V gene: TRBV7-6
D gene: NA
clone size: NA
CDR3 protein: CASSLSERVLGELFF
CDR3 DNA: TGTGCCAGCAGCTTAAGTGAGCGGGTGCTCGGGGAGCTGTTTTTT

J gene: TRBJ2-7
V gene: TRBV6-5
D gene: TRBD2
clone size: NA
CDR3 protein: CASSYGTREYF
CDR3 DNA: TGTGCCAGCAGTTACGGGACTAGGGAGTACTTC

J gene: TRBJ2-1
V gene: TRBV29-1
D gene: TRBD2
clone size: NA
CDR3 protein: CTIGTGGNAYNEQFF
CDR3 DNA: TGCACCATTGGGACGGGAGGAAACGCGTACAATGAGCAGTTCTTC

J gene: TRBJ2-7
V gene: TRBV10-1
D gene: NA
clone size: few
CDR3 protein: CASSSLGSGRPYQYF
CDR3 DNA: TGCGCCAGCAGCTCGCTAGGGAGCGGGCGCCCCTATCAGTACTTC

J gene: TRBJ2-1
V gene: TRBV11-1
D gene: TRBD2
clone size: NA
CDR3 protein: CASSRPLGGAGGPGNEQFF
CDR3 DNA: TGTGCCAGCAGCCGGCCTTTGGGGGGAGCGGGAGGGCCGGGGAATGAGCAGTTCTTC

J gene: TRBJ2-5
V gene: TRBV7-2
D gene: TRBD1
clone size: NA
CDR3 protein: CASSLTGALGETQYF
CDR3 DNA: TGTGCCAGCAGCTTAACAGGGGCACTCGGAGAGACCCAGTACTTC

J gene: TRBJ1-5
V gene: TRBV28
D gene: NA
clone size: few
CDR3 protein: CASRETLVQPQHF
CDR3 DNA: TGTGCCAGCCGCGAAACCCTCGTCCAGCCCCAGCATTTT

J gene: TRBJ2-5
V gene: TRBV5-4
D gene: NA
clone size: NA
CDR3 protein: CASSLDLADGTQYF
CDR3 DNA: TGTGCCAGCAGCTTGGACCTAGCTGACGGGACCCAGTACTTC

J gene: TRBJ2-3
V gene: TRBV28
D gene: TRBD2
clone size: NA
CDR3 protein: CASSFGGSTDTQYF
CDR3 DNA: TGTGCCAGCAGTTTCGGGGGGTCCACAGATACGCAGTATTTT

J gene: TRBJ2-6
V gene: TRBV11-1
D gene: NA
clone size: NA
CDR3 protein: CASSLQASVYGANVLTF
CDR3 DNA: TGTGCCAGCAGCTTGCAAGCTTCCGTCTATGGGGCCAACGTCCTGACTTTC

J gene: TRBJ2-4
V gene: TRBV19
D gene: TRBD1
clone size: NA
CDR3 protein: CASSMTGGENIQYF
CDR3 DNA: TGTGCCAGTAGTATGACAGGGGGCGAAAACATTCAGTACTTC

J gene: TRBJ2-1
V gene: TRBV5-1
D gene: NA
clone size: NA
CDR3 protein: CASSLAGINEQFF
CDR3 DNA: TGCGCCAGCAGCTTGGCGGGGATCAATGAGCAGTTCTTC

J gene: TRBJ2-5
V gene: TRBV5-1
D gene: TRBD2
clone size: NA
CDR3 protein: CASRDGTSQETQYF
CDR3 DNA: TGCGCCAGCAGGGACGGGACTAGTCAAGAGACCCAGTACTTC

J gene: TRBJ2-1
V gene: TRBV7-7
D gene: TRBD2
clone size: NA
CDR3 protein: CASSSWTSGDNEQFF
CDR3 DNA: TGTGCTAGCAGCTCCTGGACTAGCGGAGACAATGAGCAGTTCTTC

J gene: TRBJ2-1
V gene: TRBV4-3
D gene: TRBD2
clone size: NA
CDR3 protein: CASSQERVGTPGLAGANEQFF
CDR3 DNA: TGCGCCAGCAGCCAAGAGAGGGTTGGGACCCCGGGACTAGCGGGAGCAAATGAGCAGTTCTTC

J gene: TRBJ1-2
V gene: TRBV28
D gene: TRBD1
clone size: NA
CDR3 protein: CASTTGWHSEAYGYTF
CDR3 DNA: TGTGCCAGCACGACAGGGTGGCATTCTGAGGCCTATGGCTACACCTTC

J gene: TRBJ1-4
V gene: TRBV19
D gene: NA
clone size: NA
CDR3 protein: CASSRRGGGEKLFF
CDR3 DNA: TGTGCCAGTAGTAGACGGGGAGGAGGCGAAAAACTGTTTTTT

J gene: TRBJ2-7
V gene: TRBV7-9
D gene: TRBD2
clone size: NA
CDR3 protein: CASSFYAGGEQYF
CDR3 DNA: TGTGCCAGCAGCTTCTACGCGGGAGGCGAGCAGTACTTC

J gene: TRBJ2-7
V gene: TRBV7-2
D gene: TRBD2
clone size: NA
CDR3 protein: CASSLVSASGMLHF
CDR3 DNA: TGTGCCAGCAGCTTAGTATCAGCTAGCGGGATGTTGCACTTC

J gene: TRBJ2-3
V gene: TRBV6-6
D gene: NA
clone size: NA
CDR3 protein: CASSYGGASTDTQYF
CDR3 DNA: TGTGCCAGCAGTTACGGCGGAGCTAGCACAGATACGCAGTATTTT

J gene: TRBJ1-4
V gene: TRBV7-2
D gene: TRBD1
clone size: NA
CDR3 protein: CASSSGGRGVEKLFF
CDR3 DNA: TGTGCCAGCAGCTCCGGTGGCAGGGGGGTCGAAAAACTGTTTTTT

J gene: TRBJ2-7
V gene: TRBV19
D gene: TRBD2
clone size: NA
CDR3 protein: CASAHPNAGGTYEQYF
CDR3 DNA: TGTGCCAGTGCACACCCCAATGCGGGAGGGACCTACGAGCAGTACTTC

J gene: TRBJ1-1
V gene: TRBV6-5
D gene: NA
clone size: NA
CDR3 protein: CASSYRSRAFF
CDR3 DNA: TGTGCCAGCAGTTACCGGAGTAGAGCTTTCTTT

J gene: TRBJ2-1
V gene: TRBV6-6
D gene: NA
clone size: NA
CDR3 protein: CASSYRDQEQFF
CDR3 DNA: TGTGCCAGCAGTTACCGGGACCAAGAGCAGTTCTTC

J gene: TRBJ2-4
V gene: TRBV28
D gene: TRBD2
clone size: NA
CDR3 protein: CASSPGGTQNIQYF
CDR3 DNA: TGTGCCAGCAGTCCGGGGGGGACCCAAAACATTCAGTACTTC

J gene: TRBJ2-3
V gene: TRBV5-4
D gene: NA
clone size: NA
CDR3 protein: CASSLEDTRRDTQYF
CDR3 DNA: TGTGCCAGCAGCTTGGAAGACACCCGCAGGGATACGCAGTATTTT

J gene: TRBJ2-7
V gene: TRBV9
D gene: TRBD2
clone size: NA
CDR3 protein: CASSVLAGDYEQYF
CDR3 DNA: TGTGCCAGCAGCGTTCTAGCGGGAGACTACGAGCAGTACTTC

J gene: TRBJ2-7
V gene: TRBV5-4
D gene: NA
clone size: once
CDR3 protein: CASSQPDSGYEQYF
CDR3 DNA: TGTGCCAGCAGCCAGCCCGACAGCGGGTACGAGCAGTACTTC

J gene: TRBJ2-1
V gene: TRBV28
D gene: TRBD2
clone size: NA
CDR3 protein: CASSLPAGGPSSQFF
CDR3 DNA: TGTGCCAGCAGCCTCCCAGCGGGAGGGCCCTCGAGCCAGTTCTTC

J gene: TRBJ2-2
V gene: TRBV27
D gene: TRBD2
clone size: NA
CDR3 protein: CASSPGGGRTGELFF
CDR3 DNA: TGTGCCAGCAGCCCCGGGGGGGGCCGGACCGGGGAGCTGTTTTTT

J gene: TRBJ2-3
V gene: TRBV29-1
D gene: TRBD2
clone size: once
CDR3 protein: CSVSGSGGADTQYF
CDR3 DNA: TGCAGCGTCAGCGGGAGTGGGGGCGCAGATACGCAGTATTTT

J gene: TRBJ2-1
V gene: TRBV5-4
D gene: NA
clone size: NA
CDR3 protein: CASSRQKSSYNEQFF
CDR3 DNA: TGTGCCAGCAGCCGACAGAAGAGCTCCTACAATGAGCAGTTCTTC

J gene: TRBJ2-7
V gene: TRBV29-1
D gene: TRBD1
clone size: NA
CDR3 protein: CSATGTERYEQYF
CDR3 DNA: TGCAGCGCTACCGGGACAGAAAGATACGAGCAGTACTTC

J gene: TRBJ1-2
V gene: TRBV28
D gene: TRBD1
clone size: NA
CDR3 protein: CASSADRVGGYTF
CDR3 DNA: TGTGCCAGCAGTGCCGACAGGGTGGGTGGCTACACCTTC

J gene: TRBJ2-5
V gene: TRBV6-5
D gene: TRBD2
clone size: NA
CDR3 protein: CASSYGLAGGETQYF
CDR3 DNA: TGTGCCAGCAGTTACGGGCTAGCGGGAGGAGAGACCCAGTACTTC

J gene: TRBJ1-5
V gene: TRBV28
D gene: NA
clone size: NA
CDR3 protein: CASSLRGSDQPQHF
CDR3 DNA: TGTGCCAGCAGTTTAAGGGGGAGCGATCAGCCCCAGCATTTT

J gene: TRBJ2-1
V gene: TRBV5-1
D gene: TRBD2
clone size: NA
CDR3 protein: CASSPLAGGPHEQFF
CDR3 DNA: TGCGCCAGCAGCCCCTTAGCGGGAGGGCCCCATGAGCAGTTCTTC

J gene: TRBJ2-5
V gene: TRBV28
D gene: TRBD2
clone size: NA
CDR3 protein: CASSLASGSGTQYF
CDR3 DNA: TGTGCCAGCAGTTTGGCTAGCGGGAGTGGGACCCAGTACTTC

J gene: TRBJ2-5
V gene: TRBV7-2
D gene: TRBD2
clone size: NA
CDR3 protein: CASSLAVSGRYQETQYF
CDR3 DNA: TGTGCCAGCAGCTTAGCGGTTAGCGGGAGGTACCAAGAGACCCAGTACTTC

J gene: TRBJ2-3
V gene: TRBV5-1
D gene: NA
clone size: NA
CDR3 protein: CASSLELSTDTQYF
CDR3 DNA: TGCGCCAGCAGCTTGGAGTTGAGCACAGATACGCAGTATTTT

J gene: TRBJ1-4
V gene: TRBV27
D gene: TRBD1
clone size: NA
CDR3 protein: CASTFRGDRENEKLFF
CDR3 DNA: TGTGCCAGCACCTTTCGCGGGGACAGAGAAAATGAAAAACTGTTTTTT